This T cell receptor beta chain was identified during a study of diagnostic markers for celiac disease (dated by TCRdb to about 2020). Turning to this clonotype: What antigen it recognizes has not been identified.

Instrument used: Illumina MiSeq. TCRdb reprocessed the reads and provides one entry for every CDR3 protein sequence; no DNA is given. This sample's table has entries for about 1,100 distinct CDR3 sequences. In total, the top ten clones hold 9.5% to 13% of the sample. Including cysteine and phenylalanine, the CDR3 has 17 amino acids. The DNA is unrecorded. CDR1 and CDR2, per the germline V gene (reference sequence), are DFQATT and SNEGSKA. Recombination connected TRBV20-1 to TRBJ2-1; TCRdb outputs TRBD2, but without DNA this stays unchecked. The sample comprised either unsorted cells or a sorted T cell fraction (not recorded which). This TCR was recovered from a human donor. The CDR3 corresponds to CSARDLVTSGTHNEQFF.